What follows are 14 T cell receptor beta chains derived from one specimen sequenced in a study of T cell responses to AZD1222 COVID-19 vaccine. Libraries were prepared by immunoSEQ multiplex PCR; TCRdb keeps only in-frame clonotypes and omits some of them. There are 140,000 to 150,000 clones in the sample; more than 85% occur only once, and over 8% lies in the top ten. The specimen was peripheral blood, collected on day 0 of AZD1222 vaccination. The source is an adult in good health.

This chain joins TRBV5-4 and TRBJ2-7, with D perhaps TRBD1 or TRBD2 (5 bases each). There are 13 residues in the CDR3. Germline V gene lookup returns CDR1 SGHNT and CDR2 YYREEE (reference sequence). V gave up 2 bases and J gave up 7 bases, with 13 bases separating them. The CDR3, as DNA: TGTGCCAGCAGCTTATCGTGGGGACGGGAGCAGTACTTC. Translating it yields CASSLSWGREQYF.

The CDR3 protein is CASSLNQGGTGELFF. The DNA of the CDR3 is TGTGCCAGCAGCTTAAACCAGGGGGGCACCGGGGAGCTGTTTTTT. The chain is built from TRBV7-2 and TRBJ2-2; D possibly corresponds to TRBD1 (7 bases). In germline, CDR1 is SGHTA, CDR2 FQGNSA. V lost 2 bases to trimming and J lost 4 bases, with 11 bases between them. The CDR3 runs to 15 residues.

The chain couples TRBV19 to TRBJ2-7; a weak D match, TRBD1 (5 bases). The CDR3 is made up of 16 amino acids. V was clipped by 5 bases and J by 4 bases, with 21 bases between them. The germline V gene encodes CDR1 LNHDA and CDR2 SQIVND (reference sequence). Written as DNA, the CDR3 is TGTGCCAGTAGTTTGGGTAGGACAACCCTAAATTACGAGCAGTACTTC. Its translation is CASSLGRTTLNYEQYF.

The V call is TRBV6-5, the J call TRBJ1-1; D is undetermined. CDR1 and CDR2 from the germline V gene are MNHEY and SVGAGI. The CDR3 is 13 amino acids. V lost 4 bases to trimming and J lost 11 bases, with 17 bases between them. In DNA, the CDR3 is TGTGCCAGCAGTTCCGAGGACGCCCCGGTGGCTTTCTTT. Its translation is CASSSEDAPVAFF.

The chain is built from TRBV19 and TRBJ2-7, with 7 bases identical to TRBD1. Germline CDR1 reads LNHDA; CDR2 reads SQIVND (reference sequence). V lost 8 bases and J lost 0; bases outside the gene matches: 4. CDR3 length: 13 amino acids. The CDR3 sequence: CASHRDSSYEQYF. CDR3 sequence (DNA): TGTGCCAGTCACCGGGACAGCTCCTACGAGCAGTACTTC.

V is TRBV7-6 and J is TRBJ2-2, with 8 bases fitting TRBD1. After removal of 0 bases from V and 6 bases from J, the junction contained 3 bases not matched to a gene. Germline loops: CDR1 SGHVS, CDR2 FNYEAQ. This CDR3 spans 15 amino acids. This CDR3 reads CASSLAQQGAGELFF. The CDR3 DNA reads as TGTGCCAGCAGCTTAGCGCAACAGGGGGCCGGGGAGCTGTTTTTT.

CDR3 region: CASSQGQGTGPQHF. The CDR3 bases are TGTGCCAGCAGTCAAGGACAGGGGACGGGGCCCCAGCATTTT. The chain carries TRBV13 and TRBJ1-5; 9 positions match TRBD1. The V and J ends lost 6 bases and 9 bases, in that order; junction bases with no gene match: 9. Germline values: CDR1 PRHDT, CDR2 FYEKMQ (reference sequence). There are 14 residues in the CDR3.

The V and J genes are TRBV6-5 and TRBJ2-7, with 8 nucleotides matching TRBD1. There are 16 residues in the CDR3. Germline lookup yields CDR1 MNHEY and CDR2 SVGAGI. V lost 0 bases, J lost 5 bases, and 9 bases stayed unmatched. CDR3: CASSYSGRQGNHEQYF. Here the CDR3 DNA reads TGTGCCAGCAGTTACTCGGGGCGACAGGGGAATCACGAGCAGTACTTC.

The J gene is TRBJ1-1, the V gene TRBV7-9; a possible D gene is TRBD1 (5 bases). V gave up 5 bases and J gave up 6 bases, with 13 bases separating them. CDR3 length equals 13 residues. CDR1 is SEHNR, CDR2 FQNEAQ, per germline (reference sequence). CDR3 amino acids: CASSPEGEAEAFF. The CDR3 DNA sequence: TGTGCCAGCAGCCCTGAAGGGGAGGCTGAAGCTTTCTTT.

The chain combines TRBV2 with TRBJ2-7, with D possibly TRBD1 on 6 matching bases. Germline V CDR1 and CDR2: SNHLY, FYNNEI. This CDR3 has 11 residues. The ends were cut back, 8 bases at V and 6 bases at J, with 11 bases in the middle. Here the CDR3 reads CASLQGSEQYF. The CDR3 bases are TGTGCCAGCCTTCAGGGGAGCGAGCAGTACTTC.

This chain links TRBV27 with TRBJ2-2, with D maybe TRBD1 (6 bases). Germline V gene lookup returns CDR1 MNHEY and CDR2 SMNVEV (reference sequence). The V gene lost 0 bases and the J gene lost 5 bases, with 10 bases spanning the gap. The CDR3 length is 15 residues. The chain's CDR3 is CASSLSWQGTGELFF. DNA of the CDR3: TGTGCCAGCAGTTTATCTTGGCAGGGGACCGGGGAGCTGTTTTTT.

A remark on this clone: One junction end does not reproduce the germline sequence, and a read error may be involved. This rearrangement joins TRBV29-1 to TRBJ2-7; 7 bases are a match to TRBD1. This CDR3 is 13 amino acids long. The germline V gene encodes CDR1 SQVTM and CDR2 ANQGSEA. The CDR3 nucleotides are TGCAGCGTCGAAGACAGGGAACACTACGAGCAGTACTTC. Its translation: CSVEDREHYEQYF.

The chain is built from TRBV5-6 and TRBJ1-2, with 7 bases that match TRBD1. Per germline, CDR1 SGHDT and CDR2 YYEEEE. V lost 4 bases and J lost 6; bases outside the gene matches: 6. CDR3 length: 13 amino acids. The CDR3 here is CASSPDGTDGYTF. The CDR3, as DNA: TGTGCCAGCAGCCCCGACGGGACAGATGGCTACACCTTC.

This rearrangement joins TRBV11-2 to TRBJ2-5; no reliable D call. V shed 3 bases and J shed 3 bases, with 8 bases lying between them. This CDR3 comprises 13 residues. From germline, CDR1 is SGHAT and CDR2 FQNNGV. The CDR3 sequence is CASSFGQKETQYF. The CDR3 bases are TGTGCCAGCAGCTTTGGCCAGAAAGAGACCCAGTACTTC. The full variable domain, completed using reference TRBV11-2 and TRBJ2-5, is EAGVAQSPRYKIIEKRQSVAFWCNPISGHATLYWYQQILGQGPKLLIQFQNNGVVDDSQLPKDRFSAERLKGVDSTLKIQPAKLEDSAVYLCASSFGQKETQYFGPGTRLLVL.